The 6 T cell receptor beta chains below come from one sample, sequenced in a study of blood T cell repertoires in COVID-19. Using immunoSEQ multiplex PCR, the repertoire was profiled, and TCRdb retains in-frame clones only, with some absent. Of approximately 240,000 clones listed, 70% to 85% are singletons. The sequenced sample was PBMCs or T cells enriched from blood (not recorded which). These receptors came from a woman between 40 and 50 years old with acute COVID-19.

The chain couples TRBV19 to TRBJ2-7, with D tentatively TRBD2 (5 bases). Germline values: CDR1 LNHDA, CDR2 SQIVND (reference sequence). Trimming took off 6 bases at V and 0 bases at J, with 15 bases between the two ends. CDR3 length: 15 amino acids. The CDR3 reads CASRMDWGSSYEQYF. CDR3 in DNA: TGTGCCAGTAGGATGGACTGGGGAAGCTCCTACGAGCAGTACTTC. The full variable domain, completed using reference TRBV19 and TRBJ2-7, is DGGITQSPKYLFRKEGQNVTLSCEQNLNHDAMYWYRQDPGQGLRLIYYSQIVNDFQKGDIAEGYSVSREKKESFPLTVTSAQKNPTAFYLCASRMDWGSSYEQYFGPGTRLTVT.

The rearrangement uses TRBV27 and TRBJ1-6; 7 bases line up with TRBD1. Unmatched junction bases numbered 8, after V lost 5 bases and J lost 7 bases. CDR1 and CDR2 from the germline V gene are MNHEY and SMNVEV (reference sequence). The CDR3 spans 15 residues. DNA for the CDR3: TGTGCCAGCAGTCCCGGGACAGAGAGAAATTCACCCCTCCACTTT. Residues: CASSPGTERNSPLHF.

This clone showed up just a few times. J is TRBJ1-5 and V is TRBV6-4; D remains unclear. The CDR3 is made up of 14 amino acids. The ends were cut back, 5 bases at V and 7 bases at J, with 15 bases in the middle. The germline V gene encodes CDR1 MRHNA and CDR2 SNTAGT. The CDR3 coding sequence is TGTGCCAGCAGTCCCCAGATCGGGAACCAGCCCCAGCATTTT. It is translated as CASSPQIGNQPQHF.

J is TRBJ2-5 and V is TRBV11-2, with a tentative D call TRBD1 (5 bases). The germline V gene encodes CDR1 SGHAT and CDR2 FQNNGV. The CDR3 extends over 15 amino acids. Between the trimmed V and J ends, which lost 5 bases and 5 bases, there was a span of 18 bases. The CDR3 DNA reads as TGTGCCAGCAGCCGGAGTCAGGGCCGGGTGGAGACCCAGTACTTC. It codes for CASSRSQGRVETQYF.

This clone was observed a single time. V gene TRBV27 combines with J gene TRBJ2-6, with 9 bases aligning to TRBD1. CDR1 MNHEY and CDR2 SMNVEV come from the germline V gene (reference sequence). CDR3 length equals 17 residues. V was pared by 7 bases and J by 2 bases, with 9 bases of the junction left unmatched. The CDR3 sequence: CASTQIGDRAGANVLTF. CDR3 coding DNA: TGTGCCAGCACCCAAATTGGGGACAGGGCTGGGGCCAACGTCCTGACTTTC.

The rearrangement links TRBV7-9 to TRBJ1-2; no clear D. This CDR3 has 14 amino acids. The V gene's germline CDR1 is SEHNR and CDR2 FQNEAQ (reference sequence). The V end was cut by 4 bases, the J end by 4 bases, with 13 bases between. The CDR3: CASSYVQATYGYTF. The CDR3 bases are TGTGCCAGCAGCTATGTTCAGGCCACCTATGGCTACACCTTC.